The TCR beta chain described here comes from a study of cytomegalovirus exposure and HLA in healthy donors. Study background: Earlier work reported 110 million or so unique TCR beta sequences from 170 million or so T cells.

This clone has just a few counts. The germline gives CDR1 SQVTM, CDR2 ANQGSEA. CDR3 length: 12 residues. Trimming took 4 bases from V and 7 from J, leaving 13 bases between them. The PCR ran on 60 Vbeta and 13 Jbeta primers. TCRdb's table, derived via immunoSEQ multiplex PCR, lists solely in-frame clones and lacks some. The table records around 150,000 clones, approximately 9% of them present only once. Sequencing input: PBMCs. The sequence came from a middle-aged woman in good health and CMV-seropositive. This sequence joins TRBV29-1 and TRBJ1-2, with D possibly matching TRBD1 (5 bases). This CDR3 reads CSVGQPHRGYTF. CDR3 bases: TGCAGCGTTGGACAGCCTCATCGTGGCTACACCTTC.